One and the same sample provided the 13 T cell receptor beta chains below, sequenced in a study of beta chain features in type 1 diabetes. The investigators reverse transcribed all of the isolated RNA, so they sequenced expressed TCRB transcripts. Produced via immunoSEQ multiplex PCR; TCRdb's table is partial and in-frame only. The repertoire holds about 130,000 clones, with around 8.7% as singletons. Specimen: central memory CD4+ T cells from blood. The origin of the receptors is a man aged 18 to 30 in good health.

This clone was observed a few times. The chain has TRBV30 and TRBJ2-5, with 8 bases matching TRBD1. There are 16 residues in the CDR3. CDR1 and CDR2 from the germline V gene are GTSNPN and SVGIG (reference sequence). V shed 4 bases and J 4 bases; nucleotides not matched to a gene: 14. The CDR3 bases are TGTGCCTGGAACACCCTCGGACAGGGAATAGGAGAGACCCAGTACTTC. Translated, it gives CAWNTLGQGIGETQYF.

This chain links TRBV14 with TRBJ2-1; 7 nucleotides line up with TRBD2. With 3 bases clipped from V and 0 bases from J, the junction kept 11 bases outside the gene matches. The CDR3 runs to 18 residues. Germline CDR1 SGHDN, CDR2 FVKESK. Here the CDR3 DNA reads TGTGCCAGCAGCCAGGTCGCCGGGGGGTTTAGCTCCTACAATGAGCAGTTCTTC. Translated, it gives CASSQVAGGFSSYNEQFF. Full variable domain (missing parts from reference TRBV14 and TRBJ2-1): EAGVTQFPSHSVIEKGQTVTLRCDPISGHDNLYWYRRVMGKEIKFLLHFVKESKQDESGMPNNRFLAERTGGTYSTLKVQPAELEDSGVYFCASSQVAGGFSSYNEQFFGPGTRLTVL.

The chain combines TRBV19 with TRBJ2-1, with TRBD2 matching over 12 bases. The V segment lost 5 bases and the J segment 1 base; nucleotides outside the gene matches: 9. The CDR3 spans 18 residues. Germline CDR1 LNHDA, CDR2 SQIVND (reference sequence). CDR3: CASSQGLAGGRSYNEQFF. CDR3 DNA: TGTGCCAGTAGTCAAGGGCTAGCGGGGGGGCGTTCCTACAATGAGCAGTTCTTC.

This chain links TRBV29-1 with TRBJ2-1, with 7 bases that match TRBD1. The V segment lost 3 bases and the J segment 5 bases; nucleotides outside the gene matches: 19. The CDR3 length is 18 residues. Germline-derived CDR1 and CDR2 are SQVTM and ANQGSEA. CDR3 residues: CSVEATGTAEGPHNEQFF. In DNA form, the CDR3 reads TGCAGCGTTGAGGCCACCGGGACAGCCGAGGGGCCTCACAATGAGCAGTTCTTC.

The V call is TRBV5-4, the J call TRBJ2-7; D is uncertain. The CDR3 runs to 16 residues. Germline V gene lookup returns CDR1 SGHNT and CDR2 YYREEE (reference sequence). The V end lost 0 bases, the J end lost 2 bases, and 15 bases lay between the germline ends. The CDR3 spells CASSLGGRASTYEQYF. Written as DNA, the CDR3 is TGTGCCAGCAGCTTGGGCGGCAGAGCTTCAACCTACGAGCAGTACTTC.

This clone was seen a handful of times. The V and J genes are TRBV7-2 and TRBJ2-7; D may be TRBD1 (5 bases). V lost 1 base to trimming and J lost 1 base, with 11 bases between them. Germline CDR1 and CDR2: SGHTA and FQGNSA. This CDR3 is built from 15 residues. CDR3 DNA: TGTGCCAGCAGCTTAGATCAGGGCCGATCCTACGAGCAGTACTTC. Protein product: CASSLDQGRSYEQYF.

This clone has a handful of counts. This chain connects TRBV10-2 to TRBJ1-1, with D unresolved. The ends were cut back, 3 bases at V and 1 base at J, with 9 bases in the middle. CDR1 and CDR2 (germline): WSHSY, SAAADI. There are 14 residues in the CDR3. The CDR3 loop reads CASSDRVGNTEAFF. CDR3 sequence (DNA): TGCGCCAGCAGTGATCGGGTGGGGAACACTGAAGCTTTCTTT.

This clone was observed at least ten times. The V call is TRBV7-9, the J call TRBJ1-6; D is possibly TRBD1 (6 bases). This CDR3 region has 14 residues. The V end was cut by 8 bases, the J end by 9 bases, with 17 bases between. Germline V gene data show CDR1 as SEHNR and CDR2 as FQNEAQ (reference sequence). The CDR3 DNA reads TGTGCCAGCTCCCGCGAGGGGGAAGCTTCACCCCTCCACTTT. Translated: CASSREGEASPLHF.

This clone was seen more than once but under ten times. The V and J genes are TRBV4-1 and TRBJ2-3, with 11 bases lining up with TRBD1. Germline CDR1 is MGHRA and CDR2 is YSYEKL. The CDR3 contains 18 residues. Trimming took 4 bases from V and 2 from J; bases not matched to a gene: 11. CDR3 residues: CASSPGQGAIRNTDTQYF. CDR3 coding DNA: TGCGCCAGCAGCCCCGGACAGGGGGCAATACGGAACACAGATACGCAGTATTTT.

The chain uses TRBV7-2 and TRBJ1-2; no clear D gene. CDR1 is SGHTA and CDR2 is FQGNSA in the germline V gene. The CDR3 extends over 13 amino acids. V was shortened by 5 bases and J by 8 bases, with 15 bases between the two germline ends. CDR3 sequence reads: CASSPDLPMGYTF. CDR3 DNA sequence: TGTGCCAGCAGCCCAGACTTGCCCATGGGCTACACCTTC.

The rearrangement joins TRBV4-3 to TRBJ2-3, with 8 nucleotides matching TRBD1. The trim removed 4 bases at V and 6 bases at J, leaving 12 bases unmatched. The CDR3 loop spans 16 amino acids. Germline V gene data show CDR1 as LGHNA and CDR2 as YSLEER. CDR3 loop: CASSRSTGAGWDTQYF. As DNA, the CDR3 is TGCGCCAGCAGCCGATCGACAGGGGCAGGGTGGGATACGCAGTATTTT.

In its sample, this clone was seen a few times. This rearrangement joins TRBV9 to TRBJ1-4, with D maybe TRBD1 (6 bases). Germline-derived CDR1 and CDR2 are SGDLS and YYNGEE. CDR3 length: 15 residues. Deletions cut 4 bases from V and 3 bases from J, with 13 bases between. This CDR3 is CASSSRQVANEKLFF. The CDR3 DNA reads TGTGCCAGCAGCTCCCGACAGGTGGCTAATGAAAAACTGTTTTTT.

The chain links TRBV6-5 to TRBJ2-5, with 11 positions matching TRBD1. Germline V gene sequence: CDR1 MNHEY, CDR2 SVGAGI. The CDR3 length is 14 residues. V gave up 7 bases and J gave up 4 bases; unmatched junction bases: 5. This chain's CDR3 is CASIRTGGVETQYF. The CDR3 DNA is TGTGCCAGCATCCGGACAGGGGGCGTAGAGACCCAGTACTTC.